This entry concerns a single TCR beta chain. Its antigen is not identified. This sample was taken from a study of shared clonotypes between healthy human individuals. Unsorted samples relied on 89 million or so PBMCs, which served as the source of genomic DNA. The authors ran the assay at deep level. In the source study's methods: Sequence data from immunoSEQ were junction-only and lacked quality scores; consequently, filtering differed. The repertoire was sequenced with immunoSEQ multiplex PCR; TCRdb's copy has only in-frame clones and lacks some. Clone size and V and J calls were adopted from that table, with D and trimming inferred from the DNA. Here the sample spans about 520,000 clones, approximately 78% being singletons. Study-wide results and caveats: The sole specimen, blood, was sampled, and tissue repertoires likely differ.

Trimming pared 3 bases from V and 8 bases from J, leaving 16 bases between. Per the germline V gene, CDR1 is GTSNPN and CDR2 is SVGIG (reference sequence). This CDR3 is built from 13 residues. This sequence joins TRBV30 and TRBJ1-1; perhaps TRBD1 as D (5 bases). What was sequenced was PBMCs. The origin of this receptor is a woman aged 40 to 50 in good health. Some clones in this sample may be carry-over from other donors' samples. The CDR3 DNA follows: TGTGCCTGGAGCTCCGGGGTCGGGGCCGAAGCTTTCTTT. As protein: CAWSSGVGAEAFF. The whole variable domain, remainder taken from reference TRBV30 and TRBJ1-1, is SQTIHQWPATLVQPVGSPLSLECTVEGTSNPNLYWYRQAAGRGLQLLFYSVGIGQISSEVPQNLSASRPQDRQFILSSKKLLLSDSGFYLCAWSSGVGAEAFFGQGTRLTVV.